This paragraph reports one T cell receptor (beta chain). The sample contains more than one DNA sequence encoding this CDR3. This sample is drawn from a study of blood T cell repertoires in COVID-19. Study context: From T cells, B-cell-depleted T cells, or PBMCs came the material, which was cDNA or gDNA.

In the original analysis: Cell counts per sample came from amplifying reference gene primers. The protocol was immunoSEQ multiplex PCR, while the TCRdb copy is restricted to in-frame clones and leaves out a portion. V, J and clone size reflect that table, while D and trimming were determined from the DNA. The sample shows roughly 380,000 clones, around 85% of them seen only once. Germline CDR1 and CDR2: LGHDT and YNNKEL (reference sequence). CDR3 size: 13 residues. V was cut by 1 base and J by 6 bases, with 4 bases left in between. V and J are TRBV3-1 (or the pseudogene TRBV3-2) and TRBJ1-6; no clear D. This TCR derives from a woman younger than 30 with acute or convalescent COVID-19. The sequenced sample was peripheral blood. CDR3 amino acids: CASSQAGNSPLHF. The CDR3 DNA sequence: TGTGCCAGCAGCCAAGCGGGTAATTCACCCCTCCACTTT.